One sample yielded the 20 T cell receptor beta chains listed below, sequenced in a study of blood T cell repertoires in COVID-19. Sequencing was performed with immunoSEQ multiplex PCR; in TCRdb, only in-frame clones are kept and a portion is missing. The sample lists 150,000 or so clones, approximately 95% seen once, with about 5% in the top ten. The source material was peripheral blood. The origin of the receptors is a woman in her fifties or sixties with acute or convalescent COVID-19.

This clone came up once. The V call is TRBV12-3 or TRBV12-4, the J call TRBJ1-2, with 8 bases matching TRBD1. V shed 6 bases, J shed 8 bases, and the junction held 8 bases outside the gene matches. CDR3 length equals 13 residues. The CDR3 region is CASRQQGVLGYTF. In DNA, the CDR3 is TGTGCCAGCAGACAACAGGGGGTTTTGGGCTACACCTTC.

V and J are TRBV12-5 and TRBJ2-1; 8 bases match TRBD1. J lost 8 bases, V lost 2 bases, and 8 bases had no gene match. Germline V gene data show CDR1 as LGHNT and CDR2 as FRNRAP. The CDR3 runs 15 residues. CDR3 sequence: CASGLTPDRADEQFF. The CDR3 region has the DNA TGTGCTAGTGGTTTGACCCCGGACAGGGCGGATGAGCAGTTCTTC.

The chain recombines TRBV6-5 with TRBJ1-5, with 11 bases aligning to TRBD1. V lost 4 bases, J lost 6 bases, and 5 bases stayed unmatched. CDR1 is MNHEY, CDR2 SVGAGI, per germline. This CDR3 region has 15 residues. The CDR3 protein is CASSFGTGGGQPQHF. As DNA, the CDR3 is TGTGCCAGCAGTTTCGGGACAGGGGGAGGTCAGCCCCAGCATTTT.

This CDR3 is CASKQPGQPYEQYF. CDR3 nucleotides: TGTGCCAGCAAGCAACCGGGACAGCCTTACGAGCAGTACTTC. The chain is built from TRBV28 and TRBJ2-7; 7 bases agree with TRBD1. Looked up from germline, CDR1 is MDHEN and CDR2 is SYDVKM. The CDR3 is 14 residues long. The V segment lost 7 bases and the J segment 4 bases; nucleotides outside the gene matches: 10.

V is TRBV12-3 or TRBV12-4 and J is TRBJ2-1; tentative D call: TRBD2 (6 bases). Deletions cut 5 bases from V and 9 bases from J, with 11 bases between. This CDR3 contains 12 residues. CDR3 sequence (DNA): TGTGCCAGCAGTCTCACTAGCATTGAGCAGTTCTTC. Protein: CASSLTSIEQFF.

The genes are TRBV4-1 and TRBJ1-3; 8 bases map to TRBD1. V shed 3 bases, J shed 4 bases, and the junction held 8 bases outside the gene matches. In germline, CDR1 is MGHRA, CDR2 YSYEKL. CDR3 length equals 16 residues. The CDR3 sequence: CASSQAQGDRGNTIYF. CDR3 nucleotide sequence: TGCGCCAGCAGCCAGGCTCAGGGGGACAGGGGAAACACCATATATTTT.

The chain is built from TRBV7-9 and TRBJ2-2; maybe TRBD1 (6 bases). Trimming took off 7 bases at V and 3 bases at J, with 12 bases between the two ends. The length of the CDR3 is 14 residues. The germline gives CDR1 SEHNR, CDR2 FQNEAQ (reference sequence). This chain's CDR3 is CASTLGADTGELFF. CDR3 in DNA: TGTGCCAGCACCCTGGGGGCAGACACCGGGGAGCTGTTTTTT.

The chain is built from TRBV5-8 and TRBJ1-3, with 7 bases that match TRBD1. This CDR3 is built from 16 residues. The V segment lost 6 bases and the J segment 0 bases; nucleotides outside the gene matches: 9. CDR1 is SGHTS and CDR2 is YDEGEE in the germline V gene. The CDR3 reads CASILGGTASGNTIYF. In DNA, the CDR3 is TGTGCCAGCATCCTAGGGGGGACAGCCTCTGGAAACACCATATATTTT.

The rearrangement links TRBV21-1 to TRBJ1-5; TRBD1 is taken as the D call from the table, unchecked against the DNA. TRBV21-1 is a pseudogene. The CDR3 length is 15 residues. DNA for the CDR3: TGTGCCAGCAGCAGAGAAGGGGTAAGGGGACAGCCCCAGCATTTT. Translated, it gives CASSREGVRGQPQHF.

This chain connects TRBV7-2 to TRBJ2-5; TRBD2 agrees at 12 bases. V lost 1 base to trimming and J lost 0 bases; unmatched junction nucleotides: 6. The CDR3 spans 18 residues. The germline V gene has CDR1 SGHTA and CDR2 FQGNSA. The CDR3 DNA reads TGTGCCAGCAGCTTAGGAGCTAGCGGGAGGGTGTACCAAGAGACCCAGTACTTC. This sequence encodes CASSLGASGRVYQETQYF.

CDR3 in DNA: TGTGCCAGCAGGGAAGGGGAGGGTGCGGGGACTGAAGCTTTCTTT. Translating it yields CASREGEGAGTEAFF. V is TRBV9 and J is TRBJ1-1, with D tentatively TRBD1 (5 bases). This CDR3 is 15 amino acids long. CDR1 and CDR2 from the germline V gene are SGDLS and YYNGEE. With 5 bases removed from V and 5 bases from J, the gap between germline ends came to 19 bases.

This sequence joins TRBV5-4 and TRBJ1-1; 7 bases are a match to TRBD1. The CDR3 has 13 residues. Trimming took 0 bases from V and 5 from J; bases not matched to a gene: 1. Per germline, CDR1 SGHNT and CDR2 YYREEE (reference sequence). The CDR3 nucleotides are TGTGCCAGCAGCTTGGGGACAGGTACTGAAGCTTTCTTT. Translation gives CASSLGTGTEAFF.

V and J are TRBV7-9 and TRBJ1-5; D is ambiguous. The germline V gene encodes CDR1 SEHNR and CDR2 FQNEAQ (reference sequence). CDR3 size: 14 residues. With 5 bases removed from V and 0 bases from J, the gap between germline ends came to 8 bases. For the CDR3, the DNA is TGTGCCAGCAGCCGGGATCATAGCAATCAGCCCCAGCATTTT. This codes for CASSRDHSNQPQHF.

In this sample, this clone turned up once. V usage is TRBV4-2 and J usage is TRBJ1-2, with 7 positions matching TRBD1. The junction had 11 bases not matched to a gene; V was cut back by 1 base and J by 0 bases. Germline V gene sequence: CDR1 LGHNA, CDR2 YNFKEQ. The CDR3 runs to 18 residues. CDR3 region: CASSQVKITGDPNYGYTF. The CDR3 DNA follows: TGTGCCAGCAGCCAAGTAAAAATAACAGGGGATCCTAACTATGGCTACACCTTC.

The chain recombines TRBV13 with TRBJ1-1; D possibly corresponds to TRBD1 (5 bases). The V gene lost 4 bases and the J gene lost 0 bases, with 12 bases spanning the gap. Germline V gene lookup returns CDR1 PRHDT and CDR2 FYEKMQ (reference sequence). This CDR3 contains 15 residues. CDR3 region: CASSWGGTLNTEAFF. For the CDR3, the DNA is TGTGCCAGCAGCTGGGGCGGTACACTGAACACTGAAGCTTTCTTT.

CDR3 sequence (DNA): TGTGCCACCAGTGCCCCCTTAGCGGGAGATGAGCAGTTCTTC. Protein product: CATSAPLAGDEQFF. V and J are TRBV24-1 and TRBJ2-1, with 9 bases fitting TRBD2. The CDR3 covers 14 residues. The germline gives CDR1 KGHDR, CDR2 SFDVKD. V lost 5 bases to trimming and J lost 8 bases; unmatched junction nucleotides: 6.

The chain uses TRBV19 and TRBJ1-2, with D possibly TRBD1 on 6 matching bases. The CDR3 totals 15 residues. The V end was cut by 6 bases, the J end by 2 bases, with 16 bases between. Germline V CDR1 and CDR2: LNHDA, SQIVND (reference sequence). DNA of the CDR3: TGTGCCAGTAGAGGGGGGGGCCGAATCAACTATGGCTACACCTTC. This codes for CASRGGGRINYGYTF.

CDR3: CASSQNRANTGELFF. CDR3 nucleotide sequence: TGTGCCAGCAGCCAGAACAGGGCGAACACCGGGGAGCTGTTTTTT. The genes are TRBV13 and TRBJ2-2; D might be TRBD1 (6 bases). The CDR3 totals 15 residues. Trimming took off 5 bases at V and 0 bases at J, with 10 bases between the two ends. Germline CDR1 PRHDT, CDR2 FYEKMQ (reference sequence).

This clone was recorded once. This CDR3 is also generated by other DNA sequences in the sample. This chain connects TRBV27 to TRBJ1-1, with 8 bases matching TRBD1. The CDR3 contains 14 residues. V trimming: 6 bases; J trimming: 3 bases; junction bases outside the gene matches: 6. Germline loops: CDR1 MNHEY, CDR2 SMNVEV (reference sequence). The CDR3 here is CASSSGQGDTEAFF. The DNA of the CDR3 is TGTGCCAGCAGCTCAGGACAGGGTGACACTGAAGCTTTCTTT.

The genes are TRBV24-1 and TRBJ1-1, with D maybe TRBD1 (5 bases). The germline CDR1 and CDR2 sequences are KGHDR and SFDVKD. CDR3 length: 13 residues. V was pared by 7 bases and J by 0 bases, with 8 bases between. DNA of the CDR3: TGTGCCACCAGCGCAGGGTTGAACACTGAAGCTTTCTTT. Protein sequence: CATSAGLNTEAFF.